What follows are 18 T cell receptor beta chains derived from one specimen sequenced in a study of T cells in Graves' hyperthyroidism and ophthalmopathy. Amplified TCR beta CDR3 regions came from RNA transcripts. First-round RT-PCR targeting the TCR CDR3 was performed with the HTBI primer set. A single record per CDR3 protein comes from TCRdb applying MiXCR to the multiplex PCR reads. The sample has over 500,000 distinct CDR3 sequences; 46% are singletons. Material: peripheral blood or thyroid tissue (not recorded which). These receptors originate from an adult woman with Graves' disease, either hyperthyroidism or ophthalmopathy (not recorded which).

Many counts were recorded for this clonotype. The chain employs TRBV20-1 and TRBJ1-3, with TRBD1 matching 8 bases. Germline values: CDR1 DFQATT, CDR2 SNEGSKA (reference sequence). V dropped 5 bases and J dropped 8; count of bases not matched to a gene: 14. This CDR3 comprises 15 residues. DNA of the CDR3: TGCAGTGCTCCACTCGGACAGGGCAAAGGTGACACCATATATTTT. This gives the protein CSAPLGQGKGDTIYF.

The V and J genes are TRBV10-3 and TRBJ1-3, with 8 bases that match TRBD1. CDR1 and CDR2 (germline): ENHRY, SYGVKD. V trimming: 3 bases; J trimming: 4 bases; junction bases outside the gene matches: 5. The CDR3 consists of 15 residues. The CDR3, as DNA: TGTGCCATCAGTGAATTACAGGGGGTCGGAAACACCATATATTTT. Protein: CAISELQGVGNTIYF.

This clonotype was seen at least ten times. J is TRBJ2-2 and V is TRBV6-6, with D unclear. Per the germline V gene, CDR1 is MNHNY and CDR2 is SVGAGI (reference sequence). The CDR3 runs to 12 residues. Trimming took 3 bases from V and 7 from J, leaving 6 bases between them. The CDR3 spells CASSYSGGELFF. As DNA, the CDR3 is TGTGCCAGCAGTTATTCTGGCGGGGAGCTGTTTTTT.

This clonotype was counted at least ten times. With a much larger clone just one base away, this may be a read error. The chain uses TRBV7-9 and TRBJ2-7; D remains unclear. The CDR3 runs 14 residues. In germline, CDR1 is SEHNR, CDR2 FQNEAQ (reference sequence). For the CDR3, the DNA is TGTGCCGGCAGCTCGGACGGACCTACGAAGCGTCAGTACTTC. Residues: CAGSSDGPTKRQYF.

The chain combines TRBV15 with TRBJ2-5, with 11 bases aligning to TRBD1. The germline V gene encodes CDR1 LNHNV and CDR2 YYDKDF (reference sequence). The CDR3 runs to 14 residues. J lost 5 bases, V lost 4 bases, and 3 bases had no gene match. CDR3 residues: CATSKDRGLETQYF. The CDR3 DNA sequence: TGTGCCACCAGCAAGGACAGGGGGCTTGAGACCCAGTACTTC.

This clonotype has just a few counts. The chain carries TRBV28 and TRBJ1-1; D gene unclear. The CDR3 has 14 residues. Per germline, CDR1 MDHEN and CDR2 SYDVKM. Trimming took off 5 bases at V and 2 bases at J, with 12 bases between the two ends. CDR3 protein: CASSPIGDNTEAFF. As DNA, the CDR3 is TGTGCCAGCAGTCCCATCGGCGACAACACTGAAGCTTTCTTT.

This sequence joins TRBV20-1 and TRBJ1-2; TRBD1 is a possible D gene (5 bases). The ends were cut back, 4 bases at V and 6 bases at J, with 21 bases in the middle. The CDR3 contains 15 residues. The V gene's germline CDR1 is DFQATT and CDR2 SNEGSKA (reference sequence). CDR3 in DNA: TGCAGTGCTACCCCAGACACTTCCGGGGACGATGGCTACACCTTC. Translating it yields CSATPDTSGDDGYTF.

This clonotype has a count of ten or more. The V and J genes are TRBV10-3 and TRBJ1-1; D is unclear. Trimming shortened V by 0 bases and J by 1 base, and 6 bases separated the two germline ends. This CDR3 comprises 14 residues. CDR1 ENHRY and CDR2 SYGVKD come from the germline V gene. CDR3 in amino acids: CAISESPGNTEAFF. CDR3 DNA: TGTGCCATCAGTGAGTCGCCCGGGAACACTGAAGCTTTCTTT.

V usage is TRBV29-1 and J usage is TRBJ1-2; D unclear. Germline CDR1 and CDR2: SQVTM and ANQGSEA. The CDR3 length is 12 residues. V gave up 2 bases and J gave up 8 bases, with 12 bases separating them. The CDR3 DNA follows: TGCAGCGTTGAATCTTCCTCCCGGGGCTACACCTTC. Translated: CSVESSSRGYTF. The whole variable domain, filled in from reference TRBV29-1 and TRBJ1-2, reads SAVISQKPSRDICQRGTSLTIQCQVDSQVTMMFWYRQQPGQSLTLIATANQGSEATYESGFVIDKFPISRPNLTFSTLTVSNMSPEDSSIYLCSVESSSRGYTFGSGTRLTVV.

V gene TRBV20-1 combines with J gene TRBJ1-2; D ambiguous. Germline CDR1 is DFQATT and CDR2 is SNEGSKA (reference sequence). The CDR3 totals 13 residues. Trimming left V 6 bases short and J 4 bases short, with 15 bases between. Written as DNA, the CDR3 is TGCAGTGCCATTATGCCTGGACGCTATGGCTACACCTTC. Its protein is CSAIMPGRYGYTF.

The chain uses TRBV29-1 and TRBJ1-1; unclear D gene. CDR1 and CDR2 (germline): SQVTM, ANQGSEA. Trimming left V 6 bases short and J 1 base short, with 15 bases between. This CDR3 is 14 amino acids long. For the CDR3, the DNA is TGCAGCGTGCCTCTGGGAGGGTCGAACACTGAAGCTTTCTTT. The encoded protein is CSVPLGGSNTEAFF.

The chain's CDR3 is CASSVHLMGSEAFF. CDR3 bases: TGTGCCAGCAGCGTCCACCTCATGGGCAGTGAAGCTTTCTTT. The J gene is TRBJ1-1, the V gene TRBV7-2; the D is unclear. Trimming left V 5 bases short and J 7 bases short, with 17 bases between. The CDR3 is 14 amino acids. Germline V gene data show CDR1 as SGHTA and CDR2 as FQGNSA.

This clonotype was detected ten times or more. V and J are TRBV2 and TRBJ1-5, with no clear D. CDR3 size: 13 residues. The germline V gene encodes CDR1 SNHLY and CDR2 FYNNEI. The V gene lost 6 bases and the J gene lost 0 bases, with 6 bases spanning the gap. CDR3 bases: TGTGCCAGCAGCGTTTATAGCAATCAGCCCCAGCATTTT. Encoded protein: CASSVYSNQPQHF.

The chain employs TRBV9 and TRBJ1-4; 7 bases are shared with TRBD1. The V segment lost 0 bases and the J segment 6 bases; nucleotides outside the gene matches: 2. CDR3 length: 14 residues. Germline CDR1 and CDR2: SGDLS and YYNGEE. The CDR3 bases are TGTGCCAGCAGCGTAGGACAGGGACATGAAAAACTGTTTTTT. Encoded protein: CASSVGQGHEKLFF. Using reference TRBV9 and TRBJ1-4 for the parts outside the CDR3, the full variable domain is DSGVTQTPKHLITATGQRVTLRCSPRSGDLSVYWYQQSLDQGLQFLIQYYNGEERAKGNILERFSAQQFPDLHSELNLSSLELGDSALYFCASSVGQGHEKLFFGSGTQLSVL.

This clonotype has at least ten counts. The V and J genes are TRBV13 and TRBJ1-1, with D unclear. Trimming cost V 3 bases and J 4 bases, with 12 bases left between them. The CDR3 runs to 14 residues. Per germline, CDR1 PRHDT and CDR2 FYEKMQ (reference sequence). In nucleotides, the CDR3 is TGTGCCAGCAGCTTTGTCTCGGTAGGCACTGAAGCTTTCTTT. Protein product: CASSFVSVGTEAFF.

CDR3: CASSLVGTSNHEHF. CDR3 coding DNA: TGTGCCAGCAGCTTAGTTGGGACTAGCAACCACGAGCATTTT. The chain links TRBV7-8 to TRBJ1-5; weak D call: TRBD1 (5 bases). The V and J ends lost 1 base and 14 bases respectively, with 18 bases between them. The CDR3 has 14 residues. The V gene's germline CDR1 is SGHVS and CDR2 FQNEAQ.

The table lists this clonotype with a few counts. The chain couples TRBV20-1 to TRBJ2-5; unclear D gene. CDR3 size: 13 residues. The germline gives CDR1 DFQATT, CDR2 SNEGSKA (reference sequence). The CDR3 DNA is TGCACCAGCTCCCGTCGCGGTGCTGAGACCCAGTACTTC. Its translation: CTSSRRGAETQYF.

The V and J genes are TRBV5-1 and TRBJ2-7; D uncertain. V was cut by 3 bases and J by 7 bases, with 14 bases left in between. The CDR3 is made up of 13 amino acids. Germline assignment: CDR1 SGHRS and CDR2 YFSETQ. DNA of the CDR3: TGCGCCAGCAGCTCCCGTGTTACCAATGAGCAGTACTTC. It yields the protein CASSSRVTNEQYF.